The present entry profiles one T cell receptor (beta chain) with its context. The record originates from a study of blood T cell repertoires in COVID-19. In the study's own analysis: Amplifying reference gene primers gave estimates of nucleated cell counts. Generated by immunoSEQ multiplex PCR, the TCRdb table keeps only in-frame clones and is missing some. V and J calls and clone size are as listed in that table; D and trimming were resolved from the DNA. The data hold about 52,000 clones, with roughly 87% observed a single time. This TCR was recovered from a human donor with active COVID-19. The donor label of this sample is uncertain. Sequencing was performed on peripheral blood.

The CDR3 DNA is TGTGCCAGCAGTGCTAGGGACAGGGAGCAGTATTTT. Translated, it gives CASSARDREQYF. The gene calls are TRBV12-3 or TRBV12-4 and TRBJ2-3; 9 nucleotides agree with TRBD1. The CDR3 is 12 residues long. The ends lost 5 bases at V and 11 bases at J; junction bases unmatched: 5.